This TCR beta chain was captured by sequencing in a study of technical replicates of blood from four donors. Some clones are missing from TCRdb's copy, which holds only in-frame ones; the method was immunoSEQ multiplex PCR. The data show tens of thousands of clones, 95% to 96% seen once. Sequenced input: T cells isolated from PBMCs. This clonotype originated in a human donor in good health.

The CDR3 is CATSRESMNTEAFF. CDR3 sequence (DNA): TGTGCCACCAGCAGGGAGAGCATGAACACTGAAGCTTTCTTT. This sequence joins TRBV15 and TRBJ1-1; the D is unclear. V shed 3 bases and J shed 0 bases, with 8 bases lying between them. CDR3 length equals 14 residues. The germline V gene encodes CDR1 LNHNV and CDR2 YYDKDF (reference sequence).